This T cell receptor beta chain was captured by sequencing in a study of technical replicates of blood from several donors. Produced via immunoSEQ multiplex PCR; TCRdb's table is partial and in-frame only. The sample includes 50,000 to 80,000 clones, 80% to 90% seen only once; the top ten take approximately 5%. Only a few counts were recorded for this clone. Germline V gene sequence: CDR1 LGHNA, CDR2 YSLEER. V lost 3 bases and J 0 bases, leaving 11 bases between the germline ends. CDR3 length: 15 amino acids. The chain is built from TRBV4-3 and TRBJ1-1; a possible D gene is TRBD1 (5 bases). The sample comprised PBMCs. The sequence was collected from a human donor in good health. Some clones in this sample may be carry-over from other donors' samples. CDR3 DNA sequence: TGCGCCAGCAGCCAGGTACAAGGGGTGAACACTGAAGCTTTCTTT. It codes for CASSQVQGVNTEAFF.